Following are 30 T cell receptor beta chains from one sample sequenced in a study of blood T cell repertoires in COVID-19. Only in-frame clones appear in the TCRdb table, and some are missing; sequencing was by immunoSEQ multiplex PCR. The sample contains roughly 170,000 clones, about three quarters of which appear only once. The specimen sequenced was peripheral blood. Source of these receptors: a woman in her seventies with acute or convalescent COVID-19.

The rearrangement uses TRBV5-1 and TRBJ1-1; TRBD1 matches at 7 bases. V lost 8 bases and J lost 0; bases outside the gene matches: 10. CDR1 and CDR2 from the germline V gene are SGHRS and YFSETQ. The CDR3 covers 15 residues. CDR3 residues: CASTGGQTMNTEAFF. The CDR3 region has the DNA TGCGCCAGTACTGGGGGACAGACGATGAACACTGAAGCTTTCTTT. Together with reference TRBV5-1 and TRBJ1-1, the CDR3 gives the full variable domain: KAGVTQTPRYLIKTRGQQVTLSCSPISGHRSVSWYQQTPGQGLQFLFEYFSETQRNKGNFPGRFSGRQFSNSRSEMNVSTLELGDSALYLCASTGGQTMNTEAFFGQGTRLTVV.

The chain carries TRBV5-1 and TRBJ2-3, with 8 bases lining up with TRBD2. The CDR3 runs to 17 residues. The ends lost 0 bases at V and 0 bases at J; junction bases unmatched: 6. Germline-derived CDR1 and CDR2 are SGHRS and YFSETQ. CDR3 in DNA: TGCGCCAGCAGCTTGGGGTCCAGCGGGAGCAGCACAGATACGCAGTATTTT. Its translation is CASSLGSSGSSTDTQYF.

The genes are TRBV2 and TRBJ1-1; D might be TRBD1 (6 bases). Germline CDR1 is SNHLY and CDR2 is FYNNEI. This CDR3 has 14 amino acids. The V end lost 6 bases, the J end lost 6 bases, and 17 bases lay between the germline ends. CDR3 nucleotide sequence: TGTGCCAGCAGCAGGGACAAGGTGGGGTCTGAAGCTTTCTTT. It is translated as CASSRDKVGSEAFF.

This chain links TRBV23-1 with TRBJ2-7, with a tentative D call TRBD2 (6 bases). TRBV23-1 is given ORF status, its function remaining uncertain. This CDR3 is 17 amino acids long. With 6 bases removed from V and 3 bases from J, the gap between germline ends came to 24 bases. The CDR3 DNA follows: TGCGCCAGCAGAAGAAAGGTCCTTCGGGGGATGAGCTACGAGCAGTACTTC. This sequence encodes CASRRKVLRGMSYEQYF.

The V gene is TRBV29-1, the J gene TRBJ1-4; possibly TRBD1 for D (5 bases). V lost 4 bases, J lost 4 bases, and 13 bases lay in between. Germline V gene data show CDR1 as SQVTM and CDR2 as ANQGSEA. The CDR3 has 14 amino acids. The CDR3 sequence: CSVGGGKGNEKLFF. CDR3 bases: TGCAGCGTTGGGGGGGGTAAGGGTAATGAAAAACTGTTTTTT.

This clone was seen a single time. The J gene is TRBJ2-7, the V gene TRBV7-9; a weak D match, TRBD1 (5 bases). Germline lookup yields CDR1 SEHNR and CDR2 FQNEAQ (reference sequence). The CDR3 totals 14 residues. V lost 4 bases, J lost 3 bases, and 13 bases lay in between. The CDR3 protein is CASSSGDRVYEQYF. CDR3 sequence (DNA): TGTGCCAGCAGCTCGGGCGACAGAGTCTACGAGCAGTACTTC.

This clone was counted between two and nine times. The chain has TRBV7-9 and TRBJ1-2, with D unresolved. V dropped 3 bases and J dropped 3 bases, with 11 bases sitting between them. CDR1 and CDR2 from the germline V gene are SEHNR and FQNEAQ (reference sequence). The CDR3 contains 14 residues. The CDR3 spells CASSLPGSDYGYTF. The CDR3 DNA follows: TGTGCCAGCAGCTTGCCCGGGAGTGACTATGGCTACACCTTC.

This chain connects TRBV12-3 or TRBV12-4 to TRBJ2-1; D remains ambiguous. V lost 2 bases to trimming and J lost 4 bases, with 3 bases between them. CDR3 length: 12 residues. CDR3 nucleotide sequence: TGTGCCAGCAGTTTACGGTACAATGAGCAGTTCTTC. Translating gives CASSLRYNEQFF.

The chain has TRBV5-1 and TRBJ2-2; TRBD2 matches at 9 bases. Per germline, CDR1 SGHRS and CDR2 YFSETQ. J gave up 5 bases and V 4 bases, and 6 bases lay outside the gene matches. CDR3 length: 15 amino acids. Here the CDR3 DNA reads TGCGCCAGCAGCCGCAGCGGGAGGCATACCGGGGAGCTGTTTTTT. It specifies CASSRSGRHTGELFF.

CDR3 region: CASSPGQTYNEQFF. CDR3 nucleotides: TGCGCCAGCAGCCCCGGACAGACCTACAATGAGCAGTTCTTC. The chain joins TRBV5-1 to TRBJ2-1; tentatively, D is TRBD1 (6 bases). Germline-derived CDR1 and CDR2 are SGHRS and YFSETQ. The CDR3 totals 14 residues. Trimming removed 4 bases at V and 2 bases at J, with 10 bases between.

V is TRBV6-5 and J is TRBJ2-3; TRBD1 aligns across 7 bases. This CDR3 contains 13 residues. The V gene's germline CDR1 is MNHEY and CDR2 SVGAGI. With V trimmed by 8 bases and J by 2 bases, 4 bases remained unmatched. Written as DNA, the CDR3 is TGTGCCAGCCAGGGGGTGACCACAGATACGCAGTATTTT. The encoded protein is CASQGVTTDTQYF.

The CDR3: CAWGRGFNTGELFF. CDR3 nucleotides: TGTGCCTGGGGCAGGGGTTTTAACACCGGGGAGCTGTTTTTT. The chain uses TRBV30 and TRBJ2-2; D perhaps matches TRBD1 (6 bases). There are 14 residues in the CDR3. Deletions cut 5 bases from V and 2 bases from J, with 12 bases between. Per the germline V gene, CDR1 is GTSNPN and CDR2 is SVGIG (reference sequence).

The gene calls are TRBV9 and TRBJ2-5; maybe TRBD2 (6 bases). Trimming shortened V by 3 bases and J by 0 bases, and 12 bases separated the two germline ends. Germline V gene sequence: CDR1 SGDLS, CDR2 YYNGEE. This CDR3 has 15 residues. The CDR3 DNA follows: TGTGCCAGCAGCGGAGTAGCGGTGAACCAAGAGACCCAGTACTTC. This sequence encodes CASSGVAVNQETQYF.

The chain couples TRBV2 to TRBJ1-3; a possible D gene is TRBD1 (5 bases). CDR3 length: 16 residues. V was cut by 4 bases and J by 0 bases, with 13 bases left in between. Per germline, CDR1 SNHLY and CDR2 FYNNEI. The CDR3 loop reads CASSGGGESSGNTIYF. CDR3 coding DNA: TGTGCCAGCAGTGGCGGGGGGGAGAGCTCTGGAAACACCATATATTTT.

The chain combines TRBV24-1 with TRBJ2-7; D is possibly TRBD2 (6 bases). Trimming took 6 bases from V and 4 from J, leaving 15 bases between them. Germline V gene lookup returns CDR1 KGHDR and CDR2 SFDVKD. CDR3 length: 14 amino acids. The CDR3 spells CATSRGTPPYEQYF. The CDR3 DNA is TGTGCCACCAGTCGCGGGACCCCCCCGTACGAGCAGTACTTC.

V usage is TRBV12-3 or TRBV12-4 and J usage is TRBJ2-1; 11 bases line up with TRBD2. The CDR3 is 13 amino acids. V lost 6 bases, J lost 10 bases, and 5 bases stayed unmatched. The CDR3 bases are TGTGCCAGCAGGCGAGGACTAGCGGGCGAGCAGTTCTTC. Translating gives CASRRGLAGEQFF.

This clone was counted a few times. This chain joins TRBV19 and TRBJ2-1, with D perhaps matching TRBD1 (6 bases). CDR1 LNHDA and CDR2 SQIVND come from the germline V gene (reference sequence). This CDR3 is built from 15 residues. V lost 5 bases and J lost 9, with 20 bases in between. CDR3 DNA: TGTGCCAGTAGTTTGACTTATATTGGGGGCAGTGAGCAGTTCTTC. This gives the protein CASSLTYIGGSEQFF.

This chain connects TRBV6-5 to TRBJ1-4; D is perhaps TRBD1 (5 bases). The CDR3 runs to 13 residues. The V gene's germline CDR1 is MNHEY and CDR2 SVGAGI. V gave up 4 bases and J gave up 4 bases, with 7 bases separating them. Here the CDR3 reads CASSWRGNEKLFF. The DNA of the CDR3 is TGTGCCAGCAGTTGGAGGGGTAATGAAAAACTGTTTTTT.

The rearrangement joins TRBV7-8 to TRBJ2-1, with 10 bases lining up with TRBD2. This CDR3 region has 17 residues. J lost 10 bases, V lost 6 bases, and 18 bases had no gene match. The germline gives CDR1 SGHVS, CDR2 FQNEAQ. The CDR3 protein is CASSLLLAGGPEGEQFF. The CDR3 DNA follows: TGTGCCAGCAGTCTTTTATTAGCGGGAGGACCGGAAGGGGAGCAGTTCTTC.

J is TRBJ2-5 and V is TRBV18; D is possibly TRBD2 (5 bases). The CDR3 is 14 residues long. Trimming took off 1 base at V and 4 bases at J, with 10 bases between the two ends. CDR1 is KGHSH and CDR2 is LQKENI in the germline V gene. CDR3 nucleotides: TGTGCCAGCTCACCACTCGGGGTCGGAGAGACCCAGTACTTC. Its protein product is CASSPLGVGETQYF.

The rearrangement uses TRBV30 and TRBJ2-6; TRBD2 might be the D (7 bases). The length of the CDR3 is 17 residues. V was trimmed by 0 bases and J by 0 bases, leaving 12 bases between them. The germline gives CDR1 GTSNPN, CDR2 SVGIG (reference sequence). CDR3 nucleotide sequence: TGTGCCTGGAGTGTAGGGGGAGGGAGCTCTGGGGCCAACGTCCTGACTTTC. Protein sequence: CAWSVGGGSSGANVLTF.

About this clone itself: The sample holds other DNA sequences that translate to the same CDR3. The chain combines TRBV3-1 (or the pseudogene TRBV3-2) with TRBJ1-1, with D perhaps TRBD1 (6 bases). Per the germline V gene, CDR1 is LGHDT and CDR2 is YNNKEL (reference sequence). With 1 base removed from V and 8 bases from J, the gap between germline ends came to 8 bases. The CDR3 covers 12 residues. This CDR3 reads CASSQGDREAFF. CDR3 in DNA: TGTGCCAGCAGCCAAGGCGACAGGGAAGCTTTCTTT.

DNA of the CDR3: TGTGCCAGTAGTGGGACAGGGGGTACCGGGGAGCTGTTTTTT. It translates to CASSGTGGTGELFF. The rearrangement joins TRBV19 to TRBJ2-2; TRBD1 matches 11 bases. Looked up from germline, CDR1 is LNHDA and CDR2 is SQIVND (reference sequence). This CDR3 is built from 14 residues. Trimming cost V 5 bases and J 5 bases; bases outside gene matches: 1. Full variable domain (missing parts from reference TRBV19 and TRBJ2-2): DGGITQSPKYLFRKEGQNVTLSCEQNLNHDAMYWYRQDPGQGLRLIYYSQIVNDFQKGDIAEGYSVSREKKESFPLTVTSAQKNPTAFYLCASSGTGGTGELFFGEGSRLTVL.

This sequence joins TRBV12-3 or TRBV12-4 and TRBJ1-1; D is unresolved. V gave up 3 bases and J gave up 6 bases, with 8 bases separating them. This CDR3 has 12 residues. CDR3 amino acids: CASSFGESEAFF. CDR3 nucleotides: TGTGCCAGCAGTTTCGGGGAGTCTGAAGCTTTCTTT.

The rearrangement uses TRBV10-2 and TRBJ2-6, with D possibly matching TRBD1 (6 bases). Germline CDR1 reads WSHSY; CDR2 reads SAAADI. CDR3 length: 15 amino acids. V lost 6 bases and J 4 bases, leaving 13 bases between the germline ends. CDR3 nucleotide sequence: TGCGCCAGCAGCGACACAGGGTCCGGGGCCAACGTCCTGACTTTC. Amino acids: CASSDTGSGANVLTF.

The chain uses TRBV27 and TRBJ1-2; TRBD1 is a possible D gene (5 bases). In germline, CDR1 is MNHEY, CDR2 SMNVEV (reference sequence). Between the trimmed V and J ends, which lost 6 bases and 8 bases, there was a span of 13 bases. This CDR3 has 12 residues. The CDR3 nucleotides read TGTGCCAGCAGCGACGACAGTCGGGGCTACACCTTC. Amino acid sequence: CASSDDSRGYTF.

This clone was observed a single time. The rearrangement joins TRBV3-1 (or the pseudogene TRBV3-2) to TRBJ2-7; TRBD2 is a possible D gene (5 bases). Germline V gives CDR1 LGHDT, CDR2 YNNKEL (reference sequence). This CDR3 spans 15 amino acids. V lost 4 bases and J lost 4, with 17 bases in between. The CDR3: CASSPVGGPTYEQYF. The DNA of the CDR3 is TGTGCCAGCAGCCCCGTAGGCGGGCCGACTTACGAGCAGTACTTC.

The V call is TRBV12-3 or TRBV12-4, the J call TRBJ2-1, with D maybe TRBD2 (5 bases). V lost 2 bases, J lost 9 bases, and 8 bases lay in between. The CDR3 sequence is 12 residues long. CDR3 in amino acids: CASSLNSAEQFF. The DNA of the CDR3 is TGTGCCAGCAGTTTAAATAGCGCTGAGCAGTTCTTC.

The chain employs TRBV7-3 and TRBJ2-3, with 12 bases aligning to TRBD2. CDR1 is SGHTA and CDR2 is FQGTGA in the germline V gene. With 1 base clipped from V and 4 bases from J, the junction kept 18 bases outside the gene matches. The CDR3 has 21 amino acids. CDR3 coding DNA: TGTGCCAGCAGCTTAAGAGGGGGGCCCCCTGGGCTAGCGGGAGGGGCAGATACGCAGTATTTT. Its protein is CASSLRGGPPGLAGGADTQYF.

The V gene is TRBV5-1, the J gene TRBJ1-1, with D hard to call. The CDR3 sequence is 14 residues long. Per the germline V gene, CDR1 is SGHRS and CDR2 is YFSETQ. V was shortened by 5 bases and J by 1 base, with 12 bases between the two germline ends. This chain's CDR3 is CASSLTPANTEAFF. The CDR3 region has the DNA TGCGCCAGCAGTCTTACACCCGCGAACACTGAAGCTTTCTTT.